This passage covers 17 T cell receptor beta chains from one sample sequenced in a study of blood T cell repertoires in COVID-19. Sequenced by immunoSEQ multiplex PCR; TCRdb stores in-frame clones only, minus some. The sample lists roughly 46,000 clones; approximately 85% were seen once. Sequencing was done on a sample of peripheral blood. The receptors derive from a human donor in a cohort sampled during active COVID-19. The donor label of this sample is uncertain.

This rearrangement joins TRBV24-1 to TRBJ1-2; D perhaps matches TRBD1 (5 bases). The CDR3 is 13 amino acids. Per the germline V gene, CDR1 is KGHDR and CDR2 is SFDVKD. V was pared by 5 bases and J by 6 bases, with 12 bases between. CDR3 sequence (DNA): TGTGCCACCAGTGTTAGCAGGGCGAATGGCTACACCTTC. This codes for CATSVSRANGYTF.

This clone was counted only a few times. The chain couples TRBV6-1 to TRBJ2-2, with unresolved D. Germline CDR1 reads MNHNS; CDR2 reads SASEGT. V dropped 1 base and J dropped 7 bases, with 7 bases sitting between them. The CDR3 covers 13 residues. The CDR3 loop is CASSEVSGGELFF. CDR3 coding DNA: TGTGCCAGCAGTGAAGTGTCGGGCGGGGAGCTGTTTTTT.

The genes are TRBV27 and TRBJ2-1, with D possibly TRBD2 on 7 matching bases. Trimming removed 1 base from V and 4 bases from J, with 17 bases in between. Germline V CDR1 and CDR2: MNHEY, SMNVEV (reference sequence). This CDR3 has 17 amino acids. CDR3 region: CASSLLGGGALYNEQFF. The CDR3 nucleotides are TGTGCCAGCAGTTTATTAGGCGGGGGCGCATTGTACAATGAGCAGTTCTTC.

The chain carries TRBV4-1 and TRBJ1-5, with TRBD1 as a possible D gene (5 bases). Between the trimmed V and J ends, which lost 3 bases and 7 bases, there was a span of 16 bases. In germline, CDR1 is MGHRA, CDR2 YSYEKL. The CDR3 runs 15 residues. Here the CDR3 DNA reads TGCGCCAGCAGCCACTCCCAGGCAGGGAAGCAGCCCCAGCATTTT. Protein product: CASSHSQAGKQPQHF.

This clone turned up a few times. This chain connects TRBV3-1 (or the pseudogene TRBV3-2) to TRBJ2-7; the D gene is possibly TRBD2 (6 bases). CDR3 length: 15 amino acids. Germline CDR1 is LGHDT and CDR2 is YNNKEL (reference sequence). V lost 3 bases and J lost 0, with 12 bases in between. This CDR3 reads CASSQELGLSYEQYF. The CDR3 bases are TGTGCCAGCAGCCAGGAGTTGGGACTCTCCTACGAGCAGTACTTC.

The chain has TRBV7-6 and TRBJ1-1; D unresolved. Germline CDR1 is SGHVS and CDR2 is FNYEAQ. V lost 2 bases and J 2 bases, leaving 9 bases between the germline ends. This CDR3 region has 14 residues. CDR3 sequence: CASSLNAGNTEAFF. As DNA, the CDR3 is TGTGCCAGCAGCTTAAACGCAGGAAACACTGAAGCTTTCTTT.

V gene TRBV3-1 (or the pseudogene TRBV3-2) combines with J gene TRBJ2-3, with TRBD2 matching over 10 bases. The V segment lost 1 base and the J segment 4 bases; nucleotides outside the gene matches: 5. Germline CDR1 is LGHDT and CDR2 is YNNKEL (reference sequence). CDR3 length: 16 amino acids. This chain's CDR3 is CASSQAVAGGSDTQYF. Written as DNA, the CDR3 is TGTGCCAGCAGCCAAGCGGTAGCGGGGGGTTCAGATACGCAGTATTTT.

The chain carries TRBV18 and TRBJ1-6; 7 bases map to TRBD1. V lost 6 bases, J lost 0 bases, and 5 bases stayed unmatched. Per germline, CDR1 KGHSH and CDR2 LQKENI. The CDR3 consists of 16 residues. The DNA of the CDR3 is TGTGCCAGCTCGCACCGGGACAGCTCCTATAATTCACCCCTCCACTTT. This encodes CASSHRDSSYNSPLHF.

The chain combines TRBV5-1 with TRBJ1-1; possibly TRBD1 for D (5 bases). CDR1 is SGHRS, CDR2 YFSETQ, per germline. This CDR3 is 13 amino acids long. Trimming left V 3 bases short and J 1 base short, with 7 bases between. The CDR3 sequence is CASSSRANTEAFF. The DNA for the CDR3 is TGCGCCAGCAGCTCCAGGGCGAACACTGAAGCTTTCTTT.

For the CDR3, the DNA is TGTGCCAGCAGCCTTAAATCGACTTCGAAGAGGACAGATACGCAGTATTTT. Translating gives CASSLKSTSKRTDTQYF. This chain uses TRBV27 with TRBJ2-3; D unresolved. Trimming took 6 bases from V and 3 from J, leaving 22 bases between them. Germline V gives CDR1 MNHEY, CDR2 SMNVEV (reference sequence). The CDR3 sequence is 17 residues long.

The V and J genes are TRBV18 and TRBJ2-7; 7 bases line up with TRBD1. V lost 3 bases to trimming and J lost 0 bases; unmatched junction nucleotides: 8. CDR3 length: 16 residues. From germline, CDR1 is KGHSH and CDR2 LQKENI. The CDR3 coding sequence is TGTGCCAGCTCACCCCGCGGACAGGTGAGCTCCTACGAGCAGTACTTC. As protein: CASSPRGQVSSYEQYF.

The CDR3 DNA reads TGTGCCAGCAGTGCTTCCGGGGGGGGGAGCTACGAGCAGTACTTC. Its translation is CASSASGGGSYEQYF. The rearrangement links TRBV27 to TRBJ2-7, with 8 positions matching TRBD2. Looked up from germline, CDR1 is MNHEY and CDR2 is SMNVEV (reference sequence). The ends lost 5 bases at V and 3 bases at J; junction bases unmatched: 9. CDR3 length equals 15 residues.

The chain uses TRBV9 and TRBJ2-7; D is uncertain. The CDR3 consists of 14 residues. Per the germline V gene, CDR1 is SGDLS and CDR2 is YYNGEE. The V end was cut by 1 base, the J end by 1 base, with 9 bases between. The CDR3 reads CASSVTSRSYEQYF. Written as DNA, the CDR3 is TGTGCCAGCAGCGTAACTTCACGGTCCTACGAGCAGTACTTC.

The chain employs TRBV6-1 and TRBJ1-6; 7 bases map to TRBD1. Per germline, CDR1 MNHNS and CDR2 SASEGT. The V gene end was trimmed by 2 bases and the J gene end by 5 bases; junction bases not matched to a gene: 15. This CDR3 comprises 19 residues. The CDR3 loop reads CASSELGGAGTANNSPLHF. CDR3 coding DNA: TGTGCCAGCAGTGAACTCGGGGGCGCCGGGACAGCTAATAATTCACCCCTCCACTTT.

The V and J genes are TRBV4-2 and TRBJ2-1; the match to TRBD2 covers 15 bases. The J segment lost 5 bases and the V segment lost 0 bases, leaving 14 bases of the junction unmatched. The CDR3 sequence is 21 residues long. CDR1 LGHNA and CDR2 YNFKEQ come from the germline V gene. The CDR3 bases are TGTGCCAGCAGCCAAGATCGTTCTTGGGGACTAGCGGGGGGTTTGAACAATGAGCAGTTCTTC. Amino acids: CASSQDRSWGLAGGLNNEQFF.

V gene TRBV19 combines with J gene TRBJ1-2, with D hard to call. The CDR3 covers 14 residues. With 1 base removed from V and 6 bases from J, the gap between germline ends came to 12 bases. Germline loops: CDR1 LNHDA, CDR2 SQIVND (reference sequence). The DNA for the CDR3 is TGTGCCAGTAGTATAGCTCCCCTCTCGGATGGCTACACCTTC. Encoded protein: CASSIAPLSDGYTF.

The V and J genes are TRBV9 and TRBJ2-6; 9 positions agree with TRBD1. J was trimmed by 11 bases and V by 4 bases; bases with no gene match: 13. Per germline, CDR1 SGDLS and CDR2 YYNGEE. This CDR3 has 16 amino acids. In DNA, the CDR3 is TGTGCCAGCAGCTTAGGACAGGGGTTTGCGGTGGACGTCCTGACTTTC. Translated, it gives CASSLGQGFAVDVLTF. Using reference TRBV9 and TRBJ2-6 for the parts outside the CDR3, the full variable domain is DSGVTQTPKHLITATGQRVTLRCSPRSGDLSVYWYQQSLDQGLQFLIQYYNGEERAKGNILERFSAQQFPDLHSELNLSSLELGDSALYFCASSLGQGFAVDVLTFGAGSRLTVL.